The entry below describes one TCR beta chain. This specimen comes from a study of blood T cell repertoires in COVID-19. TCRdb keeps only in-frame clones here, not all; method: immunoSEQ multiplex PCR. The table includes 60,000 to 90,000 clones, 70% to 90% detected once. This CDR3 spans 15 amino acids. With 4 bases removed from V and 0 bases from J, the gap between germline ends came to 12 bases. Germline CDR1 and CDR2: SGHRS and YFSETQ. Material for sequencing was peripheral blood. The source of this sequence is a human donor in a cohort sampled during active COVID-19. This chain joins TRBV5-1 and TRBJ2-3; maybe TRBD1 (6 bases). As DNA, the CDR3 is TGCGCCAGCAGCCGAACGGGACAAAGCACAGATACGCAGTATTTT. Translation: CASSRTGQSTDTQYF.